The 10 T cell receptor beta chains below all came from one sample that was sequenced in a study of T cell changes during pregnancy in multiple sclerosis. Libraries were prepared by immunoSEQ multiplex PCR; TCRdb keeps only in-frame clonotypes and omits some of them. This sample has 75,000 to 100,000 clones, with about nine tenths found just once. The specimen was peripheral blood, collected in the second trimester of pregnancy. The receptors derive from a female donor in good health, enrolled as a control in a pregnancy study.

This clone was observed a single time. The CDR3 sequence is CASSLSRVKETQYF. CDR3 nucleotide sequence: TGCGCCAGCAGCTTATCCAGGGTTAAAGAGACCCAGTACTTC. The chain recombines TRBV5-1 with TRBJ2-5; D perhaps matches TRBD1 (5 bases). Trimming left V 2 bases short and J 3 bases short, with 11 bases between. The CDR3 has 14 residues. Germline lookup yields CDR1 SGHRS and CDR2 YFSETQ.

This chain connects TRBV6-1 to TRBJ1-6, with 7 bases matching TRBD1. The CDR3 runs 14 residues. V shed 6 bases and J 6 bases; nucleotides not matched to a gene: 5. CDR1 MNHNS and CDR2 SASEGT come from the germline V gene. In nucleotides, the CDR3 is TGTGCCAGCAGCCTGGGACAGTTTAATTCACCCCTCCACTTT. Translated, it gives CASSLGQFNSPLHF.

The chain recombines TRBV4-1 with TRBJ1-5; TRBD1 might be the D (6 bases). The CDR3 runs 15 residues. The germline gives CDR1 MGHRA, CDR2 YSYEKL. The V gene lost 1 base and the J gene lost 6 bases, with 13 bases spanning the gap. Here the CDR3 DNA reads TGCGCCAGCAGCCAAGTGGTAGGGGGAAGTCAGCCCCAGCATTTT. Encoded protein: CASSQVVGGSQPQHF.

V is TRBV5-1 and J is TRBJ1-3; 8 bases match TRBD1. Germline values: CDR1 SGHRS, CDR2 YFSETQ. V gave up 3 bases and J gave up 4 bases; unmatched junction bases: 9. The CDR3 has 16 amino acids. The CDR3, as DNA: TGCGCCAGCAGCTCCCACCCGACAGGGGACGGAAACACCATATATTTT. Its protein is CASSSHPTGDGNTIYF.

The rearrangement uses TRBV5-4 and TRBJ2-3, with D maybe TRBD2 (6 bases). The germline CDR1 and CDR2 sequences are SGHNT and YYREEE (reference sequence). V lost 1 base to trimming and J lost 2 bases, with 17 bases between them. The CDR3 runs to 17 residues. The CDR3 DNA reads as TGTGCCAGCAGCTTGCTGGGTGCGGGGCGGAACACAGATACGCAGTATTTT. This translates into CASSLLGAGRNTDTQYF.

This clone occurred a few times. The genes are TRBV18 and TRBJ1-6; perhaps TRBD1 as D (6 bases). Trimming removed 3 bases at V and 10 bases at J, with 13 bases between. The germline V gene encodes CDR1 KGHSH and CDR2 LQKENI. The CDR3 is 14 residues long. In DNA, the CDR3 is TGTGCCAGCTCACCCCGGGACACACGATCACCCCTCCACTTT. This translates into CASSPRDTRSPLHF.

This clone came up a few times. The V call is TRBV10-3, the J call TRBJ1-1, with a possible D match to TRBD1 (6 bases). V was clipped by 2 bases and J by 12 bases, with 13 bases between them. The length of the CDR3 is 12 residues. Germline V CDR1 and CDR2: ENHRY, SYGVKD. The CDR3 DNA reads as TGTGCCATCAGTGAGATGAGCAGGGGAACTTTCTTT. It translates to CAISEMSRGTFF.

V usage is TRBV7-9 and J usage is TRBJ1-4; 7 nucleotides match TRBD1. V gave up 4 bases and J gave up 5 bases; unmatched junction bases: 10. Germline CDR1 reads SEHNR; CDR2 reads FQNEAQ (reference sequence). The CDR3 sequence is 16 residues long. This CDR3 is CASSSFQGTVNEKLFF. CDR3 coding DNA: TGTGCCAGCAGCTCATTCCAGGGGACAGTCAATGAAAAACTGTTTTTT.

The rearrangement uses TRBV19 and TRBJ2-5; 10 nucleotides agree with TRBD1. CDR3 length: 14 amino acids. The ends lost 6 bases at V and 4 bases at J; junction bases unmatched: 5. Germline CDR1 is LNHDA and CDR2 is SQIVND (reference sequence). CDR3 sequence reads: CASRDRGRGETQYF. In DNA form, the CDR3 reads TGTGCCAGTAGAGACAGGGGGCGAGGAGAGACCCAGTACTTC.

The V gene is TRBV5-1, the J gene TRBJ1-1; no clear D. The ends were cut back, 0 bases at V and 10 bases at J, with 16 bases in the middle. The CDR3 extends over 14 amino acids. Germline V gives CDR1 SGHRS, CDR2 YFSETQ. CDR3 in amino acids: CASSLEQDGVGAFF. DNA for the CDR3: TGCGCCAGCAGCTTGGAGCAGGACGGGGTTGGAGCTTTCTTT.